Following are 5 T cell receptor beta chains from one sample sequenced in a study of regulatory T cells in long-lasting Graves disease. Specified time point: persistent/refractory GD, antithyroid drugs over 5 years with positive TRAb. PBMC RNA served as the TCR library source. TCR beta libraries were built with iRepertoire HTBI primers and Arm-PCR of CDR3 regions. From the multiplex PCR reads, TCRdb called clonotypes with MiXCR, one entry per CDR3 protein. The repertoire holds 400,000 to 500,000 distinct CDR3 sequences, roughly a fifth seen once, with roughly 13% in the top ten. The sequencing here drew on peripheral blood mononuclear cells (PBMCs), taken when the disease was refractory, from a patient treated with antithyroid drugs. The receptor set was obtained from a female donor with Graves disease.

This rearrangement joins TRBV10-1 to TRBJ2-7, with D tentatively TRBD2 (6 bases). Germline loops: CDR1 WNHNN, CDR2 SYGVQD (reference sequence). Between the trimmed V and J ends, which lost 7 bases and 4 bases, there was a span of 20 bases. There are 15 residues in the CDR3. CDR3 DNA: TGCGCCAGCACCCTAGCGACCTATTTTTTTTACGAGCAGTACTTC. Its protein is CASTLATYFFYEQYF.

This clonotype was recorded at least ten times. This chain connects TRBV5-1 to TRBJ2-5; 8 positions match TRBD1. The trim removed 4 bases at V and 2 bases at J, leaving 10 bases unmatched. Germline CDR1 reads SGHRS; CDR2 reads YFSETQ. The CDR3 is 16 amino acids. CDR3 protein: CASSRIAGTGQETQYF. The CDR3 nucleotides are TGCGCCAGCAGCCGAATCGCCGGGACAGGACAAGAGACCCAGTACTTC. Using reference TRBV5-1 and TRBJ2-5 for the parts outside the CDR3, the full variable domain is KAGVTQTPRYLIKTRGQQVTLSCSPISGHRSVSWYQQTPGQGLQFLFEYFSETQRNKGNFPGRFSGRQFSNSRSEMNVSTLELGDSALYLCASSRIAGTGQETQYFGPGTRLLVL.

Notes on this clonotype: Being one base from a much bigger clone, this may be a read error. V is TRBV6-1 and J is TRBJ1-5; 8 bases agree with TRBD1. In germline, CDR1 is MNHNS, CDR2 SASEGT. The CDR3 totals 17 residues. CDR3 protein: CTSSAGTGIYSNQPQHF. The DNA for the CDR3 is TGTACCAGCAGCGCCGGGACAGGCATTTATAGCAATCAGCCCCAGCATTTT.

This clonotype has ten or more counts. Here the CDR3 DNA reads TGTGCCAGCAGAACACGGGGGGCGCGGACCCAGTACTTC. It specifies CASRTRGARTQYF. V gene TRBV7-8 combines with J gene TRBJ2-5; D possibly corresponds to TRBD2 (7 bases). The length of the CDR3 is 13 residues. The germline CDR1 and CDR2 sequences are SGHVS and FQNEAQ. V lost 6 bases and J 7 bases, leaving 15 bases between the germline ends.

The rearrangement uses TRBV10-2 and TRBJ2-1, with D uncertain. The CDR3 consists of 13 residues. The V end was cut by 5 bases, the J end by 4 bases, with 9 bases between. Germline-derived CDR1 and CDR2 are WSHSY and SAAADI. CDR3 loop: CASSLSIYNEQFF. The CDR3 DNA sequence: TGCGCCAGCAGTCTCAGCATTTACAATGAGCAGTTCTTC.